The clone carrying this T cell receptor beta chain has a count of ten or more. Its matching antigen is unknown. V lost 5 bases, J lost 4 bases, and 6 bases stayed unmatched. This CDR3 is built from 14 residues. Per germline, CDR1 SGHTA and CDR2 FQGNSA. This entry belongs to a study of blood T cells in healthy people across ages. Whole-study findings and limits: The recorded TCR beta diversity per million T cells decreased in a roughly linear manner with age.

With a J-beta primer mix and a sample-barcoded 5' primer, a second PCR ran about 7 to 12 cycles. A single record per CDR3 protein comes from TCRdb applying MiXCR to the 5' RACE reads. The sample contains about 560,000 distinct CDR3 sequences, approximately 26% of which appear only once. These records were also assigned to another study, of T cells of mothers and their children. According to that study: Samples came from a few healthy Caucasian mothers and their six children. The extracted RNA was employed in its entirety for cDNA synthesis, at about 1.5 ug per 15 ul.

This rearrangement joins TRBV7-2 to TRBJ2-5; 8 positions agree with TRBD1. Sample: blood. The clonotype originates from a boy aged 2-15 years in good health. For the CDR3, the DNA is TGTGCCAGCAGCCTCGGGACAGGCCTAGAGACCCAGTACTTC. Its translation: CASSLGTGLETQYF.